The entry below describes one T cell receptor (beta chain). Its antigen remains unidentified. Treatment of the sample: 19 received Ad26.COV2.S at low or high dose, single or two shots; 5 received placebo; per-sample allocation not given. Samples analyzed were those drawn on day 63 after the first vaccine or placebo injection. The record originates from a study of Ad26.COV2.S vaccination and SARS-CoV-2 variants. Sequencing was performed with immunoSEQ multiplex PCR; in TCRdb, only in-frame clones are kept and a portion is missing. The sample includes about 330,000 clones, 75% to 90% of them seen just once. J lost 6 bases, V lost 6 bases, and 11 bases had no gene match. CDR1 and CDR2 from the germline V gene are LNHDA and SQIVND (reference sequence). CDR3 size: 15 residues. Overall study results and limits: Breadth and depth estimates from TCRs may understate total T cell responses.

This receptor was obtained from a person between 18 and 59 years old who received the Ad26.COV2.S COVID-19 vaccine or a placebo. The source material was peripheral blood, sampled in a trial of Ad26.COV2.S vaccine versus placebo. The chain couples TRBV19 to TRBJ1-5; TRBD1 matches 7 bases. CDR3 sequence: CASRIQGEGGQPQHF. As DNA, the CDR3 is TGTGCCAGTAGAATTCAGGGGGAAGGAGGTCAGCCCCAGCATTTT. The variable domain in full, completed from reference TRBV19 and TRBJ1-5, reads DGGITQSPKYLFRKEGQNVTLSCEQNLNHDAMYWYRQDPGQGLRLIYYSQIVNDFQKGDIAEGYSVSREKKESFPLTVTSAQKNPTAFYLCASRIQGEGGQPQHFGDGTRLSIL.